This T cell receptor beta chain appears in the sequencing data of a study of cytomegalovirus exposure and HLA in healthy donors (dated by TCRdb to about 2017). Background on the whole study: According to an earlier analysis of several hundred of the donors, some 180 million T cells yielded roughly 110 million unique TCR beta sequences and approximately 300 Gb of sequence data. About 300 gigabases of sequencing data and roughly 90 million unique TCR sequences were included in an early release covering over 600 HLA-typed donors. Of the 300 to 450 genotyped donors, 81% were placed in the genetic ancestry cluster associated with self-reported Caucasian donors. The study was designed to test whether signatures of past pathogen exposure could be identified by cataloging public T cell receptors. The study profiled the T cell repertoires of 500 to 800 subjects by immunosequencing and related them to cytomegalovirus serostatus. A separate validation cohort of roughly 130 different subjects was used in addition to the approximately 640-subject first cohort. To predict cytomegalovirus infection status, the study combined high-throughput TCR immunosequencing, statistical association of individual TCRs with disease status, and machine learning. In a later analysis, previously published TCR beta repertoires from 600 to 850 donors were re-analyzed and high-resolution HLA genotyping was added so that TCR occurrence patterns could be studied. The later analysis used no new phenotypic data to find candidate immune exposures, relying instead on TCR beta sequences and their occurrence across donors. An earlier analysis of 500 to 650 of the donors applied high-throughput TCR beta sequencing to assess whether each TCR beta V gene segment acted as functional or pseudogenic. Donor age, sex, ethnicity and CMV serostatus were compiled alongside the repertoire data. In a later genetic analysis, genome-wide SNP genotypes for about three fifths of the roughly 670 donors were used, and that subset was treated as a discovery cohort. Every discovery cohort repertoire had been produced on one sequencing platform. HLA typing included class I and class II loci at four-digit resolution. The number of typed donors differed by locus: about 620-640 for A, B, C, DRB1 and DQB1; approximately 530 for DQA1; fewer than 610 for DPA1; and about 450 for DPB1. Because of strong linkage in the cohort, roughly five DR-DQ haplotypes were treated as single units for association and clustering. On average, roughly 250,000 unique TCR beta nucleotide sequences were sequenced per donor among a few hundred genotyped donors of the cohort, with roughly 18% of those sequences being non-productive. The paper as a whole reports these results and caveats: Strong co-occurrence of HLA alleles, especially DR and DQ, made assigning TCR associations to individual alleles difficult. Some IMGT-functional V segments, including TRBV6-2 and TRBV6-3, could not be told apart with the 87-base-pair reads, so those segments were excluded. In a later analysis, several top co-occurrence clusters were reported to appear linked to parvovirus B19, influenza, CMV and Epstein-Barr virus. In both the original and validation cohorts, the classifier was reported to diagnose cytomegalovirus status with high specificity and sensitivity. The sequencing pipeline was judged likely to have produced a cluster of highly shared sequence variants as a technical artifact. An association between a missense DCLRE1C variant and V-gene and J-gene trimming of TCR beta chains was found in a later genetic analysis and replicated in an independent cohort. A further reported finding was that TCR beta sequences accurately predicted the HLA-A and HLA-B alleles for most subjects in the first cohort. Correlated functional status among segregating V segments might reflect linkage disequilibrium, but an unknown experimental factor could not be ruled out. According to a later analysis, most CMV-associated TCR beta chains appeared to be HLA-restricted, and the HLA associations seemed to be driven largely by CMV exposure. Because counts were too low, around 17 rarely observed V segments, including chromosome 9 orphons, were left out of the earlier analysis of several hundred of the donors. In the study, some 180 TCR beta chains were listed as associated with cytomegalovirus. The only immune exposure information available for the cohort was CMV serostatus. Because HLA typing was missing for some donors at each locus, association tests included only the typed subset. Compared with equally common non-associated chains, HLA-associated TCR beta chains in a later analysis were more clonally expanded and had lower generation probabilities. Most TCR sequences were seen in very few donors, while some public TCRs were found in many individuals. In a later analysis, over 15,000 TCR beta sequences were associated with specific HLA alleles at a false discovery rate of 0.05. Compared with the roughly 700-donor mean, donors in an Asian-associated ancestry cluster had fewer N-insertions in productive TCRs, according to a later genetic analysis. It was suggested by the authors that the approach could potentially be generalized to other disease states and immunological phenotypes. The cohort was sequenced for TCR beta chains only, and without alpha or paired-chain data the features that could be detected were limited. A later analysis found that TCR association rates varied across HLA loci, with DRB1 alleles showing the most associated TCRs and HLA-C alleles the fewest. In vitro tests confirmed that a few of the cytomegalovirus-associated TCR beta chains recognize cytomegalovirus antigens. Sequencing depth was assumed to be roughly uniform across donors in the presence/absence analyses, though that assumption may not hold. In an earlier analysis of around 600 of the donors, most TCR beta V segments were observed in productive rearrangements about 87% or about 30% of the time, broadly matching IMGT annotations.

From the germline V gene, CDR1 is SGHTA and CDR2 is FQGNSA. The CDR3 sequence holds 15 residues, the cysteine and phenylalanine included. Of all the DNA, just the CDR3 is kept, 45 bases in frame from base 1. For this chain, trimming is 1 base at the V end and 4 bases at the J end, and the number of junction bases without a gene match is 3. Of note for this clone: What antigen it recognizes has not been identified. Nothing much larger sits one base from this clone, and base qualities are not available.

The library was generated by the immunoSEQ multiplex PCR assay. For the multiplex PCR, a mixture combining 60 forward primers for TCR Vbeta segments and 13 reverse primers for TCR Jbeta segments was used. The CDR3 region of rearranged TCR beta genes was amplified from genomic DNA by a multiplex PCR assay. The amplified TCR beta libraries were sequenced on the Illumina HiSeq System as 87-base-pair reads. The authors processed their data as follows. In a later analysis, tens of millions of unique TCR beta chains were counted across the roughly 670 repertoires, and around 10 million of these chains were shared by at least two donors. Raw reads were error-corrected and collapsed into unique sequences by a nearest-neighbor algorithm in which closely related sequences were merged to remove PCR and sequencing errors. To assign V, D and J gene segments, CDR3 sequences were aligned to IMGT reference sequences. For a sequence to be retained, at least a six-nucleotide match to both a V gene segment and a J gene segment was required. Rearrangements were classified as productive when the CDR3 lacked stop codons and remained in frame with V and J, and all other rearrangements were classified as non-productive. CDR3 was defined by IMGT convention, running from the second conserved V-encoded cysteine to the conserved J-encoded phenylalanine. In an earlier analysis of some 550 of the donors, sequences lacking an unambiguous match to a single V gene segment were excluded. In an earlier analysis of a few hundred of the donors, a V segment was called functional when productive rearrangements were above 56.7%, and segregating when the standard deviation between donors exceeded 5%. A statistical classification framework was built to diagnose cytomegalovirus status from the catalog of TCR beta chain sequences. In a later analysis, TCR nucleotide sequences were compared against IMGT/GENE-DB human TR gene sequences so that V and J genes could be assigned. The TCRdist pipeline was used in a later analysis to assign CDR3 sequences and most-parsimonious VDJ recombination scenarios. A later analysis defined each TCR beta chain by its CDR3 amino acid sequence plus V-gene family, and excluded reads lacking a unique V-gene family. A later analysis removed 592 highly shared, low-generation-probability nucleotide sequences to deal with suspected cross-contamination and a sequencing artifact. A later analysis calculated a clonal expansion index for each public chain from normalized within-repertoire ranks of inferred template counts. A later analysis computed generation probabilities with a VDJ recombination model fitted to out-of-frame rearrangements, and checked the results against IGoR. A later analysis scored TCR-TCR, TCR-HLA and TCR-CMV co-occurrence with hypergeometric tests, applying a repertoire-size bias correction to TCR pairs. In a later analysis, false discovery rates were estimated by permuting HLA or CMV assignments 20 times. A later analysis grouped co-occurring TCRs with DBSCAN, adding TCRdist sequence similarity when clustering within HLA-allele-positive subsets. Co-occurrence clustering excluded repertoires with fewer than 30,000 or more than 120,000 public chains, plus five with anomalous nucleotide sharing. Held by TCRdb, this immuneACCESS table contains in-frame sequences only and omits some clones. Under half of the omission traces to an unresolved V gene where checked; the cause of the rest is unknown. The V and J calls and the clone size are those of that table, but D and trimming were determined from the DNA. The table for this sample lists approximately 210,000 clones; around 79% of them were counted only once. Roughly 1.4% of the sample belongs to the ten largest clones.

The cohort was made up of approximately 700 healthy bone marrow donors. At the time of sampling, all cohort members were nominally healthy, though unrecorded immune exposures were likely present. The donor was CMV seronegative and belonged to the group of 380 or so seronegative cohort members. Every donor gave a peripheral blood sample, and the peripheral blood mononuclear cells from that sample were used for TCR beta sequencing. The Qiagen DNeasy Blood Extraction Kit was used to extract genomic DNA from the blood cell samples. This receptor was obtained from a woman between 45 and 60 years old in good health and CMV-seronegative. The sequenced material came from PBMCs. The chain was built from TRBV7-2 and TRBJ2-5, with 10 middle bases fitting TRBD2. This receptor carries the CDR3 CASSLGASGGETQYF. In nucleotides, the sequence is TGTGCCAGCAGCTTAGGGGCTAGCGGGGGAGAGACCCAGTACTTC.